These 18 T cell receptor beta chains were all obtained from the same sample, sequenced in a study of PD-1 blockade in classical Hodgkin lymphoma. Assay used: immunoSEQ multiplex PCR; TCRdb lists only in-frame clones, some missing. This table holds tens of thousands of clones, nearly 90% found once. Time point indicated: cycle 4 day 1 (C4D1), after more than five weeks of nivolumab. The patients all showed relapse after autologous stem cell transplantation, while their brentuximab vedotin exposure varied. Material: peripheral blood mononuclear cells (PBMCs), obtained before the fourth cycle of nivolumab. The receptors were sampled from a human donor with classical Hodgkin lymphoma.

This clone occurred a few times. The chain carries TRBV7-9 and TRBJ1-2; no reliable D call. Germline lookup yields CDR1 SEHNR and CDR2 FQNEAQ (reference sequence). The CDR3 length is 12 residues. V lost 6 bases and J lost 5, with 10 bases in between. This CDR3 is CASRAAIYGYTF. CDR3 nucleotides: TGTGCCAGCAGGGCGGCTATTTATGGCTACACCTTC. Full variable domain (missing parts from reference TRBV7-9 and TRBJ1-2): DTGVSQNPRHKITKRGQNVTFRCDPISEHNRLYWYRQTLGQGPEFLTYFQNEAQLEKSRLLSDRFSAERPKGSFSTLEIQRTEQGDSAMYLCASRAAIYGYTFGSGTRLTVV.

CDR3 amino acids: CASSQQGVNTGELFF. CDR3 nucleotide sequence: TGCGCCAGCAGCCAACAGGGGGTTAACACCGGGGAGCTGTTTTTT. The V call is TRBV5-1, the J call TRBJ2-2, with 8 bases identical to TRBD1. The CDR3 sequence is 15 residues long. The V segment lost 4 bases and the J segment 2 bases; nucleotides outside the gene matches: 4. In germline, CDR1 is SGHRS, CDR2 YFSETQ.

The V and J genes are TRBV9 and TRBJ2-1, with D perhaps TRBD1 or TRBD2 (5 bases each). The CDR3 contains 12 residues. V was pared by 0 bases and J by 10 bases, with 8 bases between. Germline V gene lookup returns CDR1 SGDLS and CDR2 YYNGEE. CDR3 DNA: TGTGCCAGCAGCGTAGGGGGGTCAGAGCAGTTCTTC. Translation: CASSVGGSEQFF. The complete variable domain, with remaining parts taken from reference TRBV9 and TRBJ2-1, reads DSGVTQTPKHLITATGQRVTLRCSPRSGDLSVYWYQQSLDQGLQFLIQYYNGEERAKGNILERFSAQQFPDLHSELNLSSLELGDSALYFCASSVGGSEQFFGPGTRLTVL.

V usage is TRBV7-9 and J usage is TRBJ1-6; D remains ambiguous. The CDR3 extends over 16 amino acids. Looked up from germline, CDR1 is SEHNR and CDR2 is FQNEAQ (reference sequence). Trimming took off 1 base at V and 7 bases at J, with 14 bases between the two ends. CDR3 amino acids: CASSLVGRPGNSPLHF. The DNA for the CDR3 is TGTGCCAGCAGCTTAGTAGGACGACCCGGAAATTCACCCCTCCACTTT.

To note about this clone: The CDR3 carries no conserved terminal phenylalanine or tryptophan, so it likely arises from a read error. The DNA is omitted, as the CDR3 cannot be located on it reliably, and the CDR3 follows TCRdb's listing. The chain couples TRBV6-1 to TRBJ1-1. Termini included, the CDR3 measures 18 amino acids. Germline lookup yields CDR1 MNHNS and CDR2 SASEGT. CDR3 region: CASSEALQGVGEDSFRTL.

This chain uses TRBV28 with TRBJ2-3; either TRBD1 or TRBD2 may supply D (5 bases each). CDR3 size: 13 residues. Trimming removed 3 bases at V and 4 bases at J, with 8 bases between. Germline V gene data show CDR1 as MDHEN and CDR2 as SYDVKM. In nucleotides, the CDR3 is TGTGCCAGCAGTTTCCAGGGAGCAGATACGCAGTATTTT. Amino acids: CASSFQGADTQYF.

The chain recombines TRBV6-5 with TRBJ1-3; D perhaps matches TRBD1 (5 bases). Germline CDR1 MNHEY, CDR2 SVGAGI. The V and J ends lost 6 bases and 0 bases respectively, with 9 bases between them. CDR3 length: 14 residues. The CDR3 here is CASSNGGSGNTIYF. CDR3 DNA: TGTGCCAGCAGCAACGGGGGCTCTGGAAACACCATATATTTT.

The V call is TRBV5-8, the J call TRBJ2-7, with TRBD1 as a possible D gene (6 bases). Trimming pared 1 base from V and 4 bases from J, leaving 15 bases between. The germline gives CDR1 SGHTS, CDR2 YDEGEE. The CDR3 has 15 residues. CDR3 DNA sequence: TGTGCCAGCAGCTTGCCGACAGGCTTTAGGTACGAGCAGTACTTC. This gives the protein CASSLPTGFRYEQYF. The complete variable domain, with remaining parts taken from reference TRBV5-8 and TRBJ2-7, reads EAGVTQSPTHLIKTRGQQATLRCSPISGHTSVYWYQQALGLGLQFLLWYDEGEERNRGNFPPRFSGRQFPNYSSELNVNALELEDSALYLCASSLPTGFRYEQYFGPGTRLTVT.

This chain joins TRBV6-5 and TRBJ1-3, with a possible D match to TRBD1 (6 bases). V lost 0 bases, J lost 0 bases, and 9 bases lay in between. There are 16 residues in the CDR3. The germline CDR1 and CDR2 sequences are MNHEY and SVGAGI. CDR3 protein: CASSYSGHLSGNTIYF. In DNA, the CDR3 is TGTGCCAGCAGTTACTCGGGACACCTCTCTGGAAACACCATATATTTT.

The V call is TRBV7-9, the J call TRBJ1-6, with 9 bases that match TRBD1. The germline V gene encodes CDR1 SEHNR and CDR2 FQNEAQ (reference sequence). The CDR3 extends over 15 amino acids. V trimming: 5 bases; J trimming: 6 bases; junction bases outside the gene matches: 5. CDR3 sequence reads: CASSVTGGRNSPLHF. The DNA of the CDR3 is TGTGCCAGCAGCGTAACAGGGGGCCGTAATTCACCCCTCCACTTT. Drawing the rest from reference TRBV7-9 and TRBJ1-6, the complete variable domain is DTGVSQNPRHKITKRGQNVTFRCDPISEHNRLYWYRQTLGQGPEFLTYFQNEAQLEKSRLLSDRFSAERPKGSFSTLEIQRTEQGDSAMYLCASSVTGGRNSPLHFGNGTRLTVT.

The chain has TRBV12-5 and TRBJ2-3; TRBD2 agrees at 10 bases. CDR1 LGHNT and CDR2 FRNRAP come from the germline V gene. CDR3 length equals 18 residues. V lost 1 base and J lost 2; bases outside the gene matches: 9. In nucleotides, the CDR3 is TGTGCTAGTGGTTTGGACCTCAGGACTAGCGGAATCACAGATACGCAGTATTTT. Protein: CASGLDLRTSGITDTQYF.

The chain recombines TRBV11-1 with TRBJ2-7; 9 nucleotides line up with TRBD2. Trimming took 5 bases from V and 4 from J; bases not matched to a gene: 12. The germline V gene has CDR1 SGHAT and CDR2 FQDESV (reference sequence). The CDR3 runs 16 residues. The CDR3 nucleotides read TGTGCCAGCAGCATGCGACCGGGACTAGCTTCATACGAGCAGTACTTC. It codes for CASSMRPGLASYEQYF.

This clone was seen only once. The chain employs TRBV19 and TRBJ2-3, with 7 nucleotides matching TRBD1. CDR1 and CDR2 from the germline V gene are LNHDA and SQIVND (reference sequence). The CDR3 is 13 amino acids. Germline trimming cut 6 bases from V and 6 bases from J; bases unmatched to any gene: 6. The CDR3 loop is CASRTGNVDTQYF. DNA of the CDR3: TGTGCCAGTAGGACAGGGAACGTCGATACGCAGTATTTT. Full variable domain (outside the CDR3, taken from reference TRBV19 and TRBJ2-3): DGGITQSPKYLFRKEGQNVTLSCEQNLNHDAMYWYRQDPGQGLRLIYYSQIVNDFQKGDIAEGYSVSREKKESFPLTVTSAQKNPTAFYLCASRTGNVDTQYFGPGTRLTVL.

This clone was counted only a few times. The chain carries TRBV6-5 and TRBJ1-2, with 7 bases fitting TRBD1. Germline V gives CDR1 MNHEY, CDR2 SVGAGI. The V segment lost 0 bases and the J segment 4 bases; nucleotides outside the gene matches: 8. CDR3 length: 16 amino acids. CDR3 nucleotides: TGTGCCAGCAGTTACTCTCCTGGACAGGCCGGCTATGGCTACACCTTC. Translation gives CASSYSPGQAGYGYTF.

The V gene is TRBV13, the J gene TRBJ2-1; 11 bases fit TRBD2. Germline V gene data show CDR1 as PRHDT and CDR2 as FYEKMQ (reference sequence). This CDR3 comprises 14 residues. V was clipped by 1 base and J by 10 bases; unmatched bases: 3. The chain's CDR3 is CASSLEASGGEQFF. The CDR3 DNA sequence: TGTGCCAGCAGCTTAGAGGCTAGCGGGGGGGAGCAGTTCTTC.

The chain has TRBV7-9 and TRBJ1-1; D call uncertain. Germline loops: CDR1 SEHNR, CDR2 FQNEAQ (reference sequence). CDR3 length equals 13 residues. V lost 5 bases and J 4 bases, leaving 11 bases between the germline ends. The CDR3 DNA reads as TGTGCCAGCAGCCCTCAAAGAGGCACTGAAGCTTTCTTT. It is translated as CASSPQRGTEAFF.

This clone was seen just once. The rearrangement joins TRBV11-2 to TRBJ2-7, with unresolved D. CDR1 SGHAT and CDR2 FQNNGV come from the germline V gene. The CDR3 has 13 residues. The ends were cut back, 1 base at V and 3 bases at J, with 7 bases in the middle. The CDR3 is CASSLVGSYEQYF. Here the CDR3 DNA reads TGTGCCAGCAGCTTAGTTGGCAGCTACGAGCAGTACTTC.

This clone was found a few times. The V and J genes are TRBV5-5 and TRBJ1-2; possible D gene TRBD1, 5 bases. Looked up from germline, CDR1 is SGHKS and CDR2 is YYEKEE (reference sequence). Trimming cost V 4 bases and J 2 bases, with 15 bases left between them. The length of the CDR3 is 15 residues. For the CDR3, the DNA is TGTGCCAGCAGCCCTTCGGGCAGGGCAAACTATGGCTACACCTTC. Its translation is CASSPSGRANYGYTF. The full variable domain, with the rest looked up from reference TRBV5-5 and TRBJ1-2, is DAGVTQSPTHLIKTRGQQVTLRCSPISGHKSVSWYQQVLGQGPQFIFQYYEKEERGRGNFPDRFSARQFPNYSSELNVNALLLGDSALYLCASSPSGRANYGYTFGSGTRLTVV.